The source of this TCR beta chain is a study of cytomegalovirus exposure and HLA in healthy donors. This PCR relied on a set of 60 Vbeta primers and 13 Jbeta primers. The method was immunoSEQ multiplex PCR; TCRdb's version includes in-frame clones alone and lacks a portion of them. The data hold some 130,000 clones, with about 80% observed a single time. The CDR3 loop spans 12 amino acids. Trimming pared 5 bases from V and 5 bases from J, leaving 10 bases between. Germline values: CDR1 KGHSH, CDR2 LQKENI. The chain has TRBV18 and TRBJ2-7; D is unclear. Sequenced: PBMCs. The sequence was obtained from a woman aged 50 to 60 in good health and CMV-seronegative. The CDR3 DNA follows: TGTGCCAGCTCATCCCTAAGCGACGAGCAGTACTTC. Translation: CASSSLSDEQYF.